This TCR beta chain was sequenced in a study of vaccination and CD4 T cells after COVID-19. Study-level background: Overlapping SARS-CoV-2, HCoV-NL63, HCoV-OC43 and HCoV-229E spike peptides stimulated the cells.

This sample's treatment: roughly nine-day PBMC culture with coronavirus spike peptide pools or control peptides (ViraFEST assay). Every well contained approximately 2.1 million PBMCs, which were grown with around 10 IU/ml IL-2 and roughly 9.1 ug/ml peptide pools. This clonotype has more than one count but fewer than ten. The target antigen is unknown. Sequenced with the Oncomine TCR Beta short-read assay was DNA taken from cultured CD4+ T cells. Cultured CD4+ T cells were the source of extracted genomic DNA. One entry per CDR3 protein, called by TCRdb with MiXCR from the PCR reads. The sample includes 15,000 to 20,000 distinct CDR3 sequences, 44% of them seen just once. The CDR3 sequence is 16 residues long. Germline V gene sequence: CDR1 SEHNR, CDR2 FQNEAQ (reference sequence). Trimming shortened V by 5 bases and J by 0 bases, and 14 bases separated the two germline ends.

The V gene is TRBV7-9, the J gene TRBJ1-3; unclear D gene. The specimen comprised CD4+ T cells from blood, cultured in vitro, sampled before SARS-CoV-2 vaccination. This clonotype was obtained from a human donor who had recovered from COVID-19. The CDR3: CASSAPPGSSGNTIYF. CDR3 DNA: TGTGCCAGCAGCGCCCCCCCCGGCAGCTCTGGAAACACCATATATTTT. Using reference TRBV7-9 and TRBJ1-3 for the parts outside the CDR3, the full variable domain is DTGVSQNPRHKITKRGQNVTFRCDPISEHNRLYWYRQTLGQGPEFLTYFQNEAQLEKSRLLSDRFSAERPKGSFSTLEIQRTEQGDSAMYLCASSAPPGSSGNTIYFGEGSWLTVV.